This T cell receptor (beta chain) was recorded in a study of T cells of healthy individuals. TCRdb recomputed calls from the 5' RACE reads with MiXCR, one row per CDR3 protein. In the table there are over 95,000 distinct CDR3 sequences, roughly 18% of which are singletons. This CDR3 spans 15 amino acids. Between the trimmed V and J ends, which lost 10 bases and 5 bases, there was a span of 21 bases. The germline V gene encodes CDR1 SNHLY and CDR2 FYNNEI. V and J are TRBV2 and TRBJ2-1; possibly TRBD2 for D (6 bases). The source is a human donor in good health. In DNA, the CDR3 is TGTGCCACAAAGGGCGCCCTGCGGGGTAACAATGAGCAGTTCTTC. This encodes CATKGALRGNNEQFF.